This record looks at one T cell receptor beta chain sequence and its context. The record originates from a study of blood T cell repertoires in COVID-19. The table came from immunoSEQ multiplex PCR; TCRdb's copy has only in-frame clones and leaves some out. The sample lists 150,000 or so clones, almost 90% occurring once. The CDR3 contains 14 residues. Germline values: CDR1 MNHEY, CDR2 SVGAGI. Between the trimmed V and J ends, which lost 8 bases and 4 bases, there was a span of 17 bases. Material for sequencing was peripheral blood. V gene TRBV6-5 combines with J gene TRBJ1-2; a weak D match, TRBD1 (5 bases). The TCR was taken from a human donor in a cohort sampled during active COVID-19. DNA for the CDR3: TGTGCCAGCCTGAGAGGTTTGGGGCCCTATGGCTACACCTTC. Its protein is CASLRGLGPYGYTF.